This T cell receptor (beta chain) came from a study of CD8 T cells in ankylosing spondylitis. Quantitative 5'-RACE with molecular barcodes was used to make the TCR beta libraries. TCRdb re-analysed the 5' RACE reads in MiXCR, keeping a single row per CDR3 protein. The sample includes under 950,000 distinct CDR3 sequences, about 20% of them seen just once. The CDR3 is 16 residues long. The ends lost 2 bases at V and 0 bases at J; junction bases unmatched: 4. The germline V gene has CDR1 DFQATT and CDR2 SNEGSKA (reference sequence). This clonotype was observed a handful of times. The antigen is undetermined. Study-level points and caveats: In the blood and synovial fluid of reactive arthritis, some motif variants had been previously reported. One TCR beta motif, made up of roughly 8 highly homologous variants, appeared characteristic of ankylosing spondylitis blood. The study looked at matched synovial fluid samples from ankylosing spondylitis patients. Disease-linked clones were reported to be significantly enriched there.

The receptor was derived from a male donor with ankylosing spondylitis. Sample: blood, either unsorted or a sorted T cell fraction (not recorded which). The chain employs TRBV20-1 and TRBJ2-6; TRBD1 matches 7 bases. The CDR3 region is CSARRTGRSGANVLTF. CDR3 DNA: TGCAGTGCTAGAAGGACAGGACGCTCTGGGGCCAACGTCCTGACTTTC.